This is a list of T cell receptor beta chains from one sample in a study of T cell repertoires in cytomegalovirus infection. TCRdb fed the reads into MiXCR, producing one record per CDR3 protein. The sample holds roughly 500,000 distinct CDR3 sequences, approximately 42% seen once. Which antigens these TCRs recognize remains unknown. The starting material was cultured PBMCs, obtained from culture after CMV antigen stimulation. These TCRs come from a human donor in good health (CMV status not recorded). Some clones in this sample may be carry-over from other donors' samples. Each CDR3 is given with its conserved first and last residue. A D gene is named only where the DNA matches it firmly. Size is omitted from some rows. Given values are once, few, many or a class for expanded clones.

d_call,clone_size,v_call,j_call,cdr3_aa,cdr3_nt
TRBD2,-,TRBV6-2/TRBV6-3,TRBJ2-7,CASRTTGGSPEQYF,TGTGCCAGCAGGACCACTGGCGGGAGCCCAGAGCAGTACTTC
-,-,TRBV6-2/TRBV6-3,TRBJ2-1,CASSYSMPAGPYNEQFF,TGTGCCAGCAGTTACTCGATGCCGGCGGGACCCTACAATGAGCAGTTCTTC
TRBD2,-,TRBV15,TRBJ2-4,CATSRVAGRNIQYF,TGTGCCACCAGCAGAGTAGCGGGAAGAAACATTCAGTACTTC
-,few,TRBV12-3/TRBV12-4,TRBJ1-2,CASRGSTEGLYGYTF,TGTGCCAGCAGAGGTTCGACAGAAGGACTTTATGGCTACACCTTC
-,-,TRBV6-1,TRBJ2-1,CASSEFPRWEEQFF,TGTGCCAGCAGTGAATTTCCCAGGTGGGAGGAGCAGTTCTTC
TRBD2,few,TRBV6-6,TRBJ2-2,CASSYAVAGGPGGELFF,TGTGCCAGCAGTTACGCCGTAGCGGGAGGGCCCGGCGGGGAGCTGTTTTTT
-,-,TRBV7-8,TRBJ2-1,CASSLVADVLNEQFF,TGTGCCAGCAGCTTAGTGGCGGACGTCCTCAATGAGCAGTTCTTC
TRBD1,few,TRBV7-6,TRBJ2-7,CASSLGQGHPYEQYF,TGTGCCAGCAGCCTAGGACAGGGGCATCCCTACGAGCAGTACTTC
TRBD2,-,TRBV14,TRBJ2-5,CASSLAGTRGSETQYF,TGTGCCAGCAGCCTTGCCGGGACTAGAGGATCAGAGACCCAGTACTTC
TRBD2,-,TRBV11-2,TRBJ2-7,CASSLDWTSGYEQYF,TGTGCCAGCAGCTTAGATTGGACTAGCGGCTACGAGCAGTACTTC
TRBD2,once,TRBV12-3/TRBV12-4,TRBJ2-1,CASSFGLAGVNEQFF,TGTGCCAGCAGTTTCGGGCTAGCGGGAGTTAATGAGCAGTTCTTC
-,few,TRBV7-8,TRBJ2-7,CASSTRVSYEQYF,TGTGCCAGCAGCACCAGGGTCTCCTACGAGCAGTACTTC
-,-,TRBV10-3,TRBJ1-2,CAISVGRELNGYTF,TGTGCCATCAGCGTCGGCAGGGAATTGAATGGCTACACCTTC
TRBD1,-,TRBV28,TRBJ2-7,CATQWRDRFYEQYF,TGTGCCACCCAGTGGCGGGACAGGTTTTACGAGCAGTACTTC
TRBD2,-,TRBV6-1,TRBJ2-1,CASSEAGLAGGYNEQFF,TGTGCCAGCAGTGAAGCCGGACTAGCGGGGGGATACAATGAGCAGTTCTTC
-,few,TRBV7-2,TRBJ2-2,CASSVGPPGTGELFF,TGTGCCAGCAGCGTGGGACCCCCCGGCACCGGGGAGCTGTTTTTT
-,-,TRBV11-2,TRBJ2-2,CASSLRGGKSTGELFF,TGTGCCAGCAGCTTGCGAGGGGGTAAAAGCACCGGGGAGCTGTTTTTT
TRBD1,-,TRBV5-6,TRBJ1-2,CASSFGTVDGYTF,TGTGCCAGCAGCTTTGGGACAGTCGATGGCTACACCTTC
-,-,TRBV20-1,TRBJ1-1,CSASVPDMNTEAFF,TGCAGTGCTAGTGTCCCAGACATGAACACTGAAGCTTTCTTT
-,few,TRBV11-2,TRBJ2-3,CASSPATVRDTQYF,TGTGCCAGCAGCCCCGCTACGGTCAGGGATACGCAGTATTTT
-,-,TRBV10-3,TRBJ2-4,CAISASEGNIQYF,TGTGCCATCAGTGCGTCGGAGGGGAACATTCAGTACTTC
-,-,TRBV10-3,TRBJ1-1,CAISERGDRDTEAFF,TGTGCCATCAGTGAGAGGGGGGACCGAGACACTGAAGCTTTCTTT
TRBD2,-,TRBV20-1,TRBJ2-7,CSARQITPGLADVSYEQYF,TGCAGTGCTAGACAAATCACGCCCGGACTAGCAGACGTCTCCTACGAGCAGTACTTC
-,few,TRBV12-3/TRBV12-4,TRBJ1-1,CASRLLTQYTEAFF,TGTGCCAGCAGGCTGTTGACCCAGTACACTGAAGCTTTCTTT
-,few,TRBV6-5,TRBJ1-1,CASSYSGGDTEAFF,TGTGCCAGCAGTTACTCCGGGGGGGACACTGAAGCTTTCTTT
-,-,TRBV3-1,TRBJ1-2,CASSQTGTANYGYTF,TGTGCCAGCAGCCAGACGGGCACCGCTAACTATGGCTACACCTTC
-,few,TRBV4-1,TRBJ2-1,CASSQPGARMTNEQFF,TGCGCCAGCAGCCAACCCGGGGCCCGAATGACCAATGAGCAGTTCTTC
-,many,TRBV7-2,TRBJ1-2,CASSLDGSNIYGYTF,TGTGCCAGCAGCTTAGATGGATCCAATATATATGGCTACACCTTC
TRBD2,-,TRBV5-4,TRBJ2-1,CASSVSGTEGNEQFF,TGTGCCAGCAGCGTTAGCGGGACTGAGGGTAATGAGCAGTTCTTC
-,few,TRBV7-2,TRBJ2-1,CASSSGRDRQFF,TGTGCCAGCAGCTCCGGACGCGATAGGCAGTTCTTC
TRBD1,-,TRBV7-9,TRBJ2-5,CASSDPRDRKETQYF,TGTGCCAGCAGTGACCCCCGGGACAGAAAAGAGACCCAGTACTTC
TRBD2,-,TRBV6-1,TRBJ2-3,CASSEALTSGGTDTQYF,TGTGCCAGCAGTGAAGCCTTGACTAGCGGGGGCACAGATACGCAGTATTTT
TRBD1,many,TRBV12-3/TRBV12-4,TRBJ2-3,CASSSRTGTDTQYF,TGTGCCAGCAGCTCAAGGACAGGAACAGATACGCAGTATTTT
TRBD2,-,TRBV11-2,TRBJ2-1,CASRPLAGPHNEQFF,TGTGCCAGCAGACCACTAGCGGGACCACACAATGAGCAGTTCTTC
TRBD1,-,TRBV28,TRBJ1-1,CASSLQDRVEAFF,TGTGCCAGCAGTTTACAGGACAGGGTCGAAGCTTTCTTT
-,-,TRBV20-1,TRBJ1-2,CSAVRENYGYTF,TGCAGTGCTGTCAGGGAGAACTATGGCTACACCTTC
-,few,TRBV11-2,TRBJ1-3,CASSFEGFSGNTIYF,TGTGCCAGCAGCTTCGAGGGTTTCTCTGGAAACACCATATATTTT
TRBD1,-,TRBV6-1,TRBJ1-1,CASNGDRAEAFF,TGTGCCAGCAATGGGGACAGGGCTGAAGCTTTCTTT
-,-,TRBV6-6,TRBJ1-1,CASSYLLGVTEAFF,TGTGCCAGCAGTTACTTATTGGGGGTCACTGAAGCTTTCTTT
-,-,TRBV10-3,TRBJ2-2,CAIGSANTGELFF,TGTGCCATCGGATCAGCGAACACCGGGGAGCTGTTTTTT
TRBD1,-,TRBV7-8,TRBJ1-3,CASSPRQGWAGNTIYF,TGTGCCAGCAGCCCCCGACAGGGCTGGGCTGGAAACACCATATATTTT
TRBD1,-,TRBV27,TRBJ2-7,CASSSLQGATYEQYF,TGTGCCAGCAGTTCACTACAGGGGGCCACCTACGAGCAGTACTTC
-,-,TRBV6-2/TRBV6-3,TRBJ2-7,CASSYESGFYEQYF,TGTGCCAGCAGTTACGAGTCAGGGTTTTACGAGCAGTACTTC
-,-,TRBV7-3,TRBJ1-1,CASSLGQINTEAFF,TGTGCCAGCAGCTTGGGGCAGATCAACACTGAAGCTTTCTTT
-,-,TRBV28,TRBJ2-7,CASTSGGYEQYF,TGTGCCAGCACGTCAGGCGGCTACGAGCAGTACTTC
-,few,TRBV6-5,TRBJ2-3,CASGHSLEWGTDTQYF,TGTGCCAGCGGGCACTCATTGGAATGGGGCACAGATACGCAGTATTTT
TRBD1,many,TRBV11-2,TRBJ2-1,CASSRTGVIDNEQFF,TGTGCCAGCAGCCGTACAGGGGTTATTGACAATGAGCAGTTCTTC
TRBD2,few,TRBV7-2,TRBJ2-3,CASSLDSASGITQYF,TGTGCCAGCAGCTTAGATTCGGCTAGCGGGATAACGCAGTATTTT
TRBD2,many,TRBV7-2,TRBJ2-3,CASSLEAGGTDTQYF,TGTGCCAGCAGCTTAGAGGCGGGGGGCACAGATACGCAGTATTTT
-,-,TRBV11-2,TRBJ2-1,CASRAPRGNEQFF,TGTGCCAGCCGGGCGCCAAGAGGCAATGAGCAGTTCTTC
TRBD1,-,TRBV5-1,TRBJ1-6,CASKVGTGDNSPLHF,TGCGCCAGCAAGGTCGGGACAGGAGATAATTCACCCCTCCACTTT
-,few,TRBV20-1,TRBJ1-1,CSATQGDTEAFF,TGCAGTGCGACCCAGGGAGACACTGAAGCTTTCTTT